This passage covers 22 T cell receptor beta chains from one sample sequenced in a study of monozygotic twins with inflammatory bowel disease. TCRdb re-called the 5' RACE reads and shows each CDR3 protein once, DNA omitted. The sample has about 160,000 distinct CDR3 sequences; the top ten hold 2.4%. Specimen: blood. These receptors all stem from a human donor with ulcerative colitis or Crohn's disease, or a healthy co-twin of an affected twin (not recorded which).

The CDR3: CASSLAPQGVSDEQFF. This chain connects TRBV7-6 to TRBJ2-1; with no DNA, the TCRdb D assignment of TRBD1 cannot be verified. Germline V lookup: CDR1 SGHVS, CDR2 FNYEAQ. The CDR3 is made up of 16 amino acids.

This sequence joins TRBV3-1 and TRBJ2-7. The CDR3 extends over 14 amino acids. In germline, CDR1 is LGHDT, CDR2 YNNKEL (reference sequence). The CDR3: CASSQVDELYEQYF.

The chain's CDR3 is CASSIEGRRYYGYTF. The chain links TRBV19 to TRBJ1-2. CDR3 length equals 15 residues. The V gene's germline CDR1 is LNHDA and CDR2 SQIVND (reference sequence).

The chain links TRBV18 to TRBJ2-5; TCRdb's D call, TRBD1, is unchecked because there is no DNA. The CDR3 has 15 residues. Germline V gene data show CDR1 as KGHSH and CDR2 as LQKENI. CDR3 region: CASSPGNRGRETQYF.

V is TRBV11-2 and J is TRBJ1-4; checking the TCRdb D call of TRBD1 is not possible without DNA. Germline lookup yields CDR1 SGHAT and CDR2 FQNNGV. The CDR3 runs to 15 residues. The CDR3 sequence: CASSLFDRVEEKLFF.

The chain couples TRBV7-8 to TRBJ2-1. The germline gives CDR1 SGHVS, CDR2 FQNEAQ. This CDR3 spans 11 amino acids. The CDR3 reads CASSLVYEQFF.

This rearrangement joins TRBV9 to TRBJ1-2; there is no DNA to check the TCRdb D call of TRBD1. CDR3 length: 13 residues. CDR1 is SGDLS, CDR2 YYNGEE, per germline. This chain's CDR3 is CASSLIGAHGYTF.

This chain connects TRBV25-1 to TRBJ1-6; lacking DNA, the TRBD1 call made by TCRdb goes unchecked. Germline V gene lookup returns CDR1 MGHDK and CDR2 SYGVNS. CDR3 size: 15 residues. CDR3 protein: CASSEAGVSNSPLHF. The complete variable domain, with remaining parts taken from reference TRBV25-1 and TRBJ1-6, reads EADIYQTPRYLVIGTGKKITLECSQTMGHDKMYWYQQDPGMELHLIHYSYGVNSTEKGDLSSESTVSRIRTEHFPLTLESARPSHTSQYLCASSEAGVSNSPLHFGNGTRLTVT.

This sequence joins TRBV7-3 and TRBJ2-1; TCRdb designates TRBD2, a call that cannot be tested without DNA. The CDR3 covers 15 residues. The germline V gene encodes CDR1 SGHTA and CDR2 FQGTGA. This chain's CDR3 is CASSPRLTAYNEQFF.

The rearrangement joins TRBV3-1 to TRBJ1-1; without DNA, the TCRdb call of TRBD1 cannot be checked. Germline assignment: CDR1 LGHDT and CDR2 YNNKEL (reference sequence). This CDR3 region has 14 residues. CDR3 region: CASSPTVGHTEAFF.

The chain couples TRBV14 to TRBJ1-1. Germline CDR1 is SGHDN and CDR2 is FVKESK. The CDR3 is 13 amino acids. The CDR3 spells CASSQDGKFKAFF.

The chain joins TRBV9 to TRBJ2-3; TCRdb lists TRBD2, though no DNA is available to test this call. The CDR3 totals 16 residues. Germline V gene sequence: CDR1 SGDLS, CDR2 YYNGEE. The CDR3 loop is CASSIGTSGSTDTQYF.

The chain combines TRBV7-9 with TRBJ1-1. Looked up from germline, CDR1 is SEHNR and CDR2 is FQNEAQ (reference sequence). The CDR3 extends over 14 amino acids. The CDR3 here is CASSLRTLNTEAFF. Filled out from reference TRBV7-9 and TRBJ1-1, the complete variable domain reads DTGVSQNPRHKITKRGQNVTFRCDPISEHNRLYWYRQTLGQGPEFLTYFQNEAQLEKSRLLSDRFSAERPKGSFSTLEIQRTEQGDSAMYLCASSLRTLNTEAFFGQGTRLTVV.

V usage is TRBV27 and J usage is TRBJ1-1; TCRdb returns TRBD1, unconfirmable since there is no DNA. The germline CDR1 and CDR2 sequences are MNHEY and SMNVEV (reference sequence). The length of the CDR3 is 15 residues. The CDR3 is CASSYLPTGGTEAFF.

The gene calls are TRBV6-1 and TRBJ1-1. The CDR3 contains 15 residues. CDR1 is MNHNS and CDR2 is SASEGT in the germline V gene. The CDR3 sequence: CASIGRRGVSTEAFF.

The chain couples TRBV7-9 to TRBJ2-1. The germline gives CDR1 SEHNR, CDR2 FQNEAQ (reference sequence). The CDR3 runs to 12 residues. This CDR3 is CASGDGYNEQFF.

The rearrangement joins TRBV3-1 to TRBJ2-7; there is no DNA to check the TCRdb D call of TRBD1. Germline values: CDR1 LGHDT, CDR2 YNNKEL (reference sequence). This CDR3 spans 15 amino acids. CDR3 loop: CASSLQLTGAYEQYF.

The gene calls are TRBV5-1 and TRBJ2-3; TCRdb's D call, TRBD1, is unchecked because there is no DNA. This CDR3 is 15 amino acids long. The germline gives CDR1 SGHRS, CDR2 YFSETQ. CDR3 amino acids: CASSFGARFTDTQYF.

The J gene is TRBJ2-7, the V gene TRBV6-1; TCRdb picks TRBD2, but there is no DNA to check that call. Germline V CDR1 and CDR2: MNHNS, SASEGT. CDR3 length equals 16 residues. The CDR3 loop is CASSGPLAGASYEQYF.

Here the CDR3 reads CASSQDWGPSNSPLHF. This rearrangement joins TRBV4-3 to TRBJ1-6. Germline-derived CDR1 and CDR2 are LGHNA and YSLEER. The CDR3 is made up of 16 amino acids.

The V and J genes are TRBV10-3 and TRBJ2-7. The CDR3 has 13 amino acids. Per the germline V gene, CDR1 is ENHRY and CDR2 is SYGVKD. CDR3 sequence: CAISGQDYYEQYF.

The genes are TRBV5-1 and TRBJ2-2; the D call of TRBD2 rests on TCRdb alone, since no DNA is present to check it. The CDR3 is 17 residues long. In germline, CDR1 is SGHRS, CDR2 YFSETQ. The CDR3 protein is CASSPLAGGPNTGELFF.